The 25 T cell receptor beta chains given below trace back to one sample, sequenced in a study of T-cell reconstitution after alpha-beta-depleted transplantation in children. Unique molecular identifiers were incorporated during preparation of the TCRbeta library. From the PCR reads, TCRdb called clonotypes with MiXCR, one entry per CDR3 protein. The profile shows about 400,000 distinct CDR3 sequences, roughly 22% of them singletons. The source was PBMCs from the stem cell graft donor, collected from the stem cell graft. The receptor source for this set is a human donor who donated a stem cell graft to a child with acute myeloid leukemia.

This clonotype was recorded a few times. The genes are TRBV18 and TRBJ2-1, with 12 bases that match TRBD2. The CDR3 is 17 amino acids. Trimming removed 4 bases from V and 4 bases from J; junction bases left unmatched: 8. Germline CDR1 is KGHSH and CDR2 is LQKENI. The CDR3, as DNA: TGTGCCAGCTCACTCCAACACCTAGCGGGAGGGTACAATGAGCAGTTCTTC. Protein product: CASSLQHLAGGYNEQFF.

Only a few counts were recorded for this clonotype. This chain links TRBV29-1 with TRBJ2-7; the D gene is possibly TRBD1 (5 bases). Germline V gene data show CDR1 as SQVTM and CDR2 as ANQGSEA. The CDR3 covers 16 residues. Trimming took 0 bases from V and 1 from J, leaving 16 bases between them. This CDR3 reads CSVEDWLTDNSYEQYF. The CDR3 bases are TGCAGCGTTGAAGATTGGTTGACAGACAATTCCTACGAGCAGTACTTC.

The CDR3 region has the DNA TGTGCCAGCAGCTTAGTCCCCTTGGGGGGAGGGCAGACAGATACGCAGTATTTT. Translation gives CASSLVPLGGGQTDTQYF. The chain couples TRBV7-6 to TRBJ2-3, with 7 bases that match TRBD2. Germline lookup yields CDR1 SGHVS and CDR2 FNYEAQ. Unmatched junction bases numbered 13, after V lost 1 base and J lost 3 bases. The CDR3 has 18 residues.

This clonotype was seen a few times. V gene TRBV6-4 combines with J gene TRBJ2-1; D gene uncertain. CDR1 and CDR2 from the germline V gene are MRHNA and SNTAGT. There are 16 residues in the CDR3. V lost 0 bases to trimming and J lost 1 base, with 10 bases between them. CDR3 amino acids: CASSDSGWASYNEQFF. In DNA form, the CDR3 reads TGTGCCAGCAGTGACTCGGGCTGGGCTTCCTACAATGAGCAGTTCTTC.

This clonotype was seen only a few times. This chain uses TRBV28 with TRBJ2-3; 10 nucleotides agree with TRBD2. CDR3 length: 17 amino acids. The germline gives CDR1 MDHEN, CDR2 SYDVKM. After removal of 5 bases from V and 3 bases from J, the junction contained 11 bases not matched to a gene. The CDR3 protein is CASSPAGASGRTDTQYF. The CDR3 DNA reads TGTGCCAGCAGTCCGGCCGGGGCTAGCGGGAGAACAGATACGCAGTATTTT.

This chain connects TRBV11-2 to TRBJ2-1; 14 positions match TRBD2. CDR3 length: 15 amino acids. After removal of 5 bases from V and 11 bases from J, the junction contained 8 bases not matched to a gene. CDR1 is SGHAT, CDR2 FQNNGV, per germline. Written as DNA, the CDR3 is TGTGCCAGCAGCCCGGGACTAGCGGGAGCACATAAGCAGTTCTTC. Translating it yields CASSPGLAGAHKQFF.

The chain is built from TRBV28 and TRBJ2-3; D is possibly TRBD1 (5 bases). Per germline, CDR1 MDHEN and CDR2 SYDVKM. The CDR3 consists of 17 residues. V was clipped by 4 bases and J by 2 bases, with 19 bases between them. CDR3 sequence: CASSYPILGENTDTQYF. The CDR3 nucleotides read TGTGCCAGCAGTTACCCGATCCTAGGGGAAAACACAGATACGCAGTATTTT. Based on the CDR3 plus reference TRBV28 and TRBJ2-3, the full variable domain is DVKVTQSSRYLVKRTGEKVFLECVQDMDHENMFWYRQDPGLGLRLIYFSYDVKMKEKGDIPEGYSVSREKKERFSLILESASTNQTSMYLCASSYPILGENTDTQYFGPGTRLTVL.

There are many counts of this clonotype. The CDR3 region is CSVVKGTGYGYTGELFF. CDR3 sequence (DNA): TGCAGCGTTGTTAAGGGGACAGGGTACGGGTACACCGGGGAGCTGTTTTTT. This chain links TRBV29-1 with TRBJ2-2; 9 nucleotides agree with TRBD1. Germline V gives CDR1 SQVTM, CDR2 ANQGSEA. V lost 4 bases to trimming and J lost 3 bases; unmatched junction nucleotides: 12. The CDR3 contains 17 residues.

The V call is TRBV7-2, the J call TRBJ2-3; 10 bases are shared with TRBD2. CDR1 is SGHTA and CDR2 is FQGNSA in the germline V gene. The CDR3 is 14 residues long. The trim removed 5 bases at V and 8 bases at J, leaving 7 bases unmatched. The CDR3 DNA reads TGTGCCAGCAGCAACCTAGCGGGAGTTTTTACGCAGTATTTT. It codes for CASSNLAGVFTQYF.

This sequence joins TRBV28 and TRBJ2-1; 8 nucleotides align to TRBD2. This CDR3 has 16 residues. Germline CDR1 reads MDHEN; CDR2 reads SYDVKM. V gave up 2 bases and J gave up 10 bases; unmatched junction bases: 13. CDR3 bases: TGTGCCAGCAGTTTAAGCGGGAGTTATATCATGGGGGAGCAGTTCTTC. This sequence encodes CASSLSGSYIMGEQFF.

The chain uses TRBV27 and TRBJ2-1, with 9 nucleotides matching TRBD1. The trim removed 5 bases at V and 8 bases at J, leaving 10 bases unmatched. CDR1 and CDR2 (germline): MNHEY, SMNVEV (reference sequence). CDR3 size: 15 residues. The CDR3 spells CASSPQGALSYEQFF. DNA for the CDR3: TGTGCCAGCAGTCCACAGGGGGCTTTGAGTTATGAGCAGTTCTTC.

This clonotype was detected ten times or more. The V call is TRBV28, the J call TRBJ1-1; no firm D call. V gave up 6 bases and J gave up 2 bases, with 16 bases separating them. The CDR3 totals 15 residues. The germline V gene has CDR1 MDHEN and CDR2 SYDVKM. CDR3 sequence (DNA): TGTGCCAGCAGCCCTCGGTTGACGGATAACACTGAAGCTTTCTTT. This translates into CASSPRLTDNTEAFF.

The V and J genes are TRBV5-1 and TRBJ2-7; 11 nucleotides match TRBD2. The CDR3 spans 18 residues. Germline trimming cut 3 bases from V and 2 bases from J; bases unmatched to any gene: 13. Germline V lookup: CDR1 SGHRS, CDR2 YFSETQ. Here the CDR3 reads CASSWVQGLAESTYEQYF. DNA of the CDR3: TGCGCCAGCAGCTGGGTACAGGGACTAGCGGAGAGCACCTACGAGCAGTACTTC. Combining the CDR3 with reference TRBV5-1 and TRBJ2-7 gives the whole variable domain KAGVTQTPRYLIKTRGQQVTLSCSPISGHRSVSWYQQTPGQGLQFLFEYFSETQRNKGNFPGRFSGRQFSNSRSEMNVSTLELGDSALYLCASSWVQGLAESTYEQYFGPGTRLTVT.

The genes are TRBV5-1 and TRBJ1-2; 7 nucleotides line up with TRBD1. This CDR3 has 14 residues. V lost 3 bases to trimming and J lost 2 bases; unmatched junction nucleotides: 4. Germline V CDR1 and CDR2: SGHRS, YFSETQ. This chain's CDR3 is CASSSTGANYGYTF. The CDR3 DNA reads as TGCGCCAGCAGCTCTACAGGGGCGAACTATGGCTACACCTTC.

This clonotype appeared a few times. This chain joins TRBV28 and TRBJ2-2; D gene ambiguous. From germline, CDR1 is MDHEN and CDR2 SYDVKM. The CDR3 has 16 residues. The V and J ends lost 5 bases and 0 bases respectively, with 13 bases between them. CDR3 protein: CASSPRAGTNTGELFF. In DNA form, the CDR3 reads TGTGCCAGCAGTCCCCGCGCAGGAACGAACACCGGGGAGCTGTTTTTT.

This sequence joins TRBV11-3 and TRBJ2-1; 14 bases line up with TRBD2. The CDR3 covers 16 residues. V shed 3 bases, J shed 10 bases, and the junction held 8 bases outside the gene matches. Germline-derived CDR1 and CDR2 are SGHNT and YENEEA. CDR3 region: CASSFSGTSGSREQFF. The DNA of the CDR3 is TGTGCCAGCAGCTTCTCCGGGACTAGCGGGAGTAGGGAGCAGTTCTTC.

This clonotype was picked up many times. The chain combines TRBV7-3 with TRBJ2-3, with D tentatively TRBD2 (5 bases). The CDR3 is 12 amino acids. The V end lost 5 bases, the J end lost 6 bases, and 9 bases lay between the germline ends. CDR1 and CDR2 (germline): SGHTA, FQGTGA. CDR3 in DNA: TGTGCCAGCAGCACCAGAGGGGATACGCAGTATTTT. Translating gives CASSTRGDTQYF.

This clonotype turned up a few times. The chain combines TRBV12-3 or TRBV12-4 with TRBJ1-5, with D unclear. V was shortened by 7 bases and J by 2 bases, with 12 bases between the two germline ends. This CDR3 has 14 amino acids. CDR3 DNA: TGTGCCAGCAAGCTAGGGCTAGGCAATCAGCCCCAGCATTTT. Translated, it gives CASKLGLGNQPQHF.

Only a few counts were recorded for this clonotype. The CDR3 here is CSARDPGEWGLTPYNEQFF. The CDR3 DNA follows: TGCAGTGCTAGAGACCCGGGGGAGTGGGGACTAACACCCTACAATGAGCAGTTCTTC. The chain links TRBV20-1 to TRBJ2-1, with 7 bases matching TRBD2. The CDR3 is 19 amino acids. Trimming at V came to 0 bases and at J to 2 bases, leaving 16 bases not matched to a gene. From germline, CDR1 is DFQATT and CDR2 SNEGSKA (reference sequence).

This clonotype occurred a few times. The chain is built from TRBV29-1 and TRBJ2-3; TRBD2 agrees at 11 bases. The CDR3 loop spans 14 amino acids. In germline, CDR1 is SQVTM, CDR2 ANQGSEA. Trimming took 6 bases from V and 6 from J; bases not matched to a gene: 8. The CDR3 DNA is TGCAGCGTAGGGACTAGCGGTCCGCAGGATACGCAGTATTTT. This codes for CSVGTSGPQDTQYF.

This clonotype occurred many times. The chain carries TRBV20-1 and TRBJ2-7; D gene uncertain. Trimming pared 4 bases from V and 2 bases from J, leaving 12 bases between. CDR3 length: 13 residues. Germline values: CDR1 DFQATT, CDR2 SNEGSKA (reference sequence). The CDR3 DNA reads TGCAGTGCTAAACGAGTTCCGGCCTACGAGCAGTACTTC. It encodes CSAKRVPAYEQYF.

CDR3 in DNA: TGTGCCAGCAGCCAAGATCAACAAAAAGAGACCCAGTACTTC. This translates into CASSQDQQKETQYF. V is TRBV4-2 and J is TRBJ2-5; D unresolved. The germline V gene encodes CDR1 LGHNA and CDR2 YNFKEQ. Trimming took 0 bases from V and 3 from J, leaving 8 bases between them. The CDR3 has 14 amino acids.

This rearrangement joins TRBV5-1 to TRBJ2-5; weak D call: TRBD1 (6 bases). Germline V CDR1 and CDR2: SGHRS, YFSETQ. The CDR3 is 15 amino acids. Trimming cost V 4 bases and J 5 bases, with 18 bases left between them. This CDR3 reads CASSPVRTVRETQYF. CDR3 nucleotide sequence: TGCGCCAGCAGCCCGGTTAGGACAGTTCGGGAGACCCAGTACTTC.

A word on this clonotype: At one end, the junction sequence differs from germline, possibly due to a read error. The chain recombines TRBV6-2 or TRBV6-3 with TRBJ1-1; tentative D call: TRBD1 (5 bases). Per the germline V gene, CDR1 is MNHEY and CDR2 is SVGEGT. The CDR3 is made up of 16 amino acids. The CDR3: CASSYGGTSTEAGGDF. The CDR3 bases are TGTGCCAGCAGTTACGGTGGCACCTCCACTGAAGCCGGGGGAGACTTT.

The chain is built from TRBV11-2 and TRBJ2-5, with 13 bases identical to TRBD2. The CDR3 has 17 amino acids. V shed 4 bases, J shed 6 bases, and the junction held 11 bases outside the gene matches. Germline values: CDR1 SGHAT, CDR2 FQNNGV. CDR3 nucleotide sequence: TGTGCCAGCAGCTCCGGCGAGGGACTAGCGGGATTCCAGACCCAGTACTTC. Translation gives CASSSGEGLAGFQTQYF.